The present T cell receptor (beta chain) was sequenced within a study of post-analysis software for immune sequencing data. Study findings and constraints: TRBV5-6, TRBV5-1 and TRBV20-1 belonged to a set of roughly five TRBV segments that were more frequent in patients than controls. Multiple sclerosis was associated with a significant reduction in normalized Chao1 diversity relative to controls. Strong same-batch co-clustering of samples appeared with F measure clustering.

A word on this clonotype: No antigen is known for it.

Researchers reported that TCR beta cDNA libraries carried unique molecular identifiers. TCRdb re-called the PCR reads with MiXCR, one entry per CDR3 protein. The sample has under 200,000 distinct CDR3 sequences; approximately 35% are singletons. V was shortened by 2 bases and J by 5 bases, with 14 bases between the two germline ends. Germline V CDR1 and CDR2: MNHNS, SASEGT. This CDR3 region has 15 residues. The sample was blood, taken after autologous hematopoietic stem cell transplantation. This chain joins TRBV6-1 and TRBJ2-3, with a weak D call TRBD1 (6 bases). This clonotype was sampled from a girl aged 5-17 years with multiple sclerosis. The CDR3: CASSERGGARDTQYF. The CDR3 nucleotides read TGTGCCAGCAGTGAACGAGGGGGAGCGAGAGATACGCAGTATTTT.